Sequencing of this T cell receptor (beta chain) was carried out in a study of blood T cell repertoires in COVID-19. On the study more broadly: The analysed material was cDNA or gDNA that came from T cells, B-cell-depleted T cells, or PBMCs.

The CDR3 extends over 13 amino acids. Between the trimmed V and J ends, which lost 7 bases and 1 base, there was a span of 11 bases. Looked up from germline, CDR1 is SGHTS and CDR2 is YDEGEE. Per the original methods: It was from reference gene primer amplification that nucleated cell counts were estimated. Measured with immunoSEQ multiplex PCR; TCRdb has only the in-frame clones, and not every one. V and J calls and clone size are given by that table; D and trimming were obtained from the DNA. The sample lists tens of thousands of clones; roughly 74% were seen once. The rearrangement uses TRBV5-8 and TRBJ1-1; D is possibly TRBD1 (5 bases). The receptor's source is an elderly man with acute or convalescent COVID-19. The sample was peripheral blood. CDR3 residues: CASGFDRNTEAFF. In nucleotides, the CDR3 is TGTGCCAGCGGATTTGACAGGAACACTGAAGCTTTCTTT.